This T cell receptor beta chain was recorded in a study of T cell changes during pregnancy in multiple sclerosis. This clone was recorded a few times. TCRdb keeps only in-frame clones here, not all; method: immunoSEQ multiplex PCR. The sample lists tens of thousands of clones, around 90% seen once, with approximately 1% in the top ten. Trimming removed 5 bases at V and 0 bases at J, with 14 bases between. This CDR3 is built from 16 residues. CDR1 is SGHTA, CDR2 FQGNSA, per germline. The chain combines TRBV7-2 with TRBJ1-5, with D possibly matching TRBD1 (6 bases). The TCR originated in a female donor with multiple sclerosis, enrolled in a pregnancy study. The sequences come from CD4+ T cells from peripheral blood mononuclear cells, collected after pregnancy. The DNA for the CDR3 is TGTGCCAGCAGCCCACAGGGACCCCTTAGCAATCAGCCCCAGCATTTT. Amino acids: CASSPQGPLSNQPQHF.